The entry below gives a single TCR beta chain sequence along with its context. This entry belongs to a study of blood T cell repertoires in COVID-19. Study-wide background: The analysed material was cDNA or gDNA that came from T cells, B-cell-depleted T cells, or PBMCs.

With V trimmed by 0 bases and J by 7 bases, 10 bases remained unmatched. Germline CDR1 is SGDLS and CDR2 is YYNGEE. This CDR3 is 17 amino acids long. Clones were sequenced by immunoSEQ multiplex PCR, and TCRdb holds only the in-frame ones, with some missing. The table includes hundreds of thousands of clones, about 87% detected once. The sequence was collected from a man between 60 and 70 years old with acute or convalescent COVID-19. Sample: peripheral blood. The chain employs TRBV9 and TRBJ2-2, with 9 bases matching TRBD1. The CDR3 loop reads CASSVVETGGSDGELFF. The CDR3 DNA is TGTGCCAGCAGCGTAGTCGAGACAGGGGGTTCAGACGGGGAGCTGTTTTTT.